This TCR beta chain was captured by sequencing in a study of blood T cell repertoires in COVID-19. CDR3 size: 15 residues. CDR1 and CDR2 (germline): MNHNS, SASEGT. The V segment lost 6 bases and the J segment 7 bases; nucleotides outside the gene matches: 13. The repertoire was sequenced with immunoSEQ multiplex PCR; TCRdb's copy has only in-frame clones and lacks some. Among approximately 93,000 clones, roughly three quarters were seen once, and the ten largest hold approximately 10%. The specimen sequenced was peripheral blood. This clonotype was sampled from a woman over 75 with acute or convalescent COVID-19. The genes are TRBV6-1 and TRBJ2-7; 9 positions agree with TRBD1. Here the CDR3 reads CASRSHTQGAEEQYF. CDR3 coding DNA: TGTGCCAGCAGATCACACACACAGGGGGCAGAAGAGCAGTACTTC.